Following are 17 T cell receptor beta chains from one sample sequenced in a study of breast tumors, draining lymph nodes, adjacent tissues. Samples came from axillary lymph nodes draining the breast cancer. TCRdb recomputed calls from the multiplex PCR reads with MiXCR, one row per CDR3 protein. The sample holds about 110,000 distinct CDR3 sequences, about 30% seen once. The sample was axillary lymph node tissue. The receptor set was obtained from a female donor with breast cancer. Some clones in this sample may be carry-over from other donors' samples.

This clonotype appeared many times. V is TRBV15 and J is TRBJ2-7; the match to TRBD1 covers 9 bases. Per germline, CDR1 LNHNV and CDR2 YYDKDF (reference sequence). The CDR3 spans 15 residues. Losses at the gene ends were 2 bases for V and 5 bases for J; bases not matched to a gene: 7. CDR3 loop: CATSRLQGAGDEQYF. CDR3 in DNA: TGTGCCACCAGCAGACTACAGGGGGCAGGAGACGAGCAGTACTTC.

This clonotype was observed many times. This sequence may be a read error, since a much larger clone differs from it by one base. The V call is TRBV7-2, the J call TRBJ1-2; maybe TRBD1 (6 bases). The germline V gene has CDR1 SGHTA and CDR2 FQGNSA. CDR3 size: 15 residues. CDR3 nucleotides: TGTGCCAGCAGCCCCGGACCCCTTACAGGGAGTGGCTACCCCTTC. Translation gives CASSPGPLTGSGYPF.

There are many counts of this clonotype. The genes are TRBV4-1 and TRBJ1-6; D remains ambiguous. CDR1 and CDR2 from the germline V gene are MGHRA and YSYEKL. This CDR3 region has 15 residues. Trimming pared 1 base from V and 7 bases from J, leaving 11 bases between. In DNA form, the CDR3 reads TGCGCCAGCAGCCAAGTCCTGACACCCAATTCACCCCTCCACTTT. The encoded protein is CASSQVLTPNSPLHF.

This clonotype was counted ten times or more. The chain carries TRBV24-1 and TRBJ2-7; D uncertain. CDR1 and CDR2 from the germline V gene are KGHDR and SFDVKD. V was clipped by 1 base and J by 4 bases, with 1 base between them. The CDR3 runs 11 residues. In DNA, the CDR3 is TGTGCCACCAGTGATTTTTACGAGCAGTACTTC. Translated, it gives CATSDFYEQYF.

This clonotype came up a few times. A much larger clone sits a single nucleotide away, making a read error possible. The genes are TRBV6-1 and TRBJ2-7, with TRBD1 as a possible D gene (6 bases). This CDR3 region has 12 residues. Germline CDR1 reads MNHNS; CDR2 reads SASEGT. The CDR3 is CASRISGAEQHF. The CDR3 DNA reads as TGTGCCAGCAGGATTTCAGGGGCCGAGCAGCACTTC.

A word on this clonotype: A much bigger clone sits one base away, suggesting this may be a read error. The chain carries TRBV11-2 and TRBJ2-1; the D is unclear. The CDR3 covers 13 residues. Germline V gene lookup returns CDR1 SGHAT and CDR2 FQNNGV. V was cut by 1 base and J by 9 bases, with 10 bases left in between. The CDR3 nucleotides are TGTGCCAGCAGCTTAGTTCGCAGGACTGAGCAGTTCTTC. Translation gives CASSLVRRTEQFF.

The table lists this clonotype with many counts. V usage is TRBV10-3 and J usage is TRBJ2-3, with 9 bases that match TRBD1. The CDR3 runs 14 residues. Unmatched junction bases numbered 2, after V lost 6 bases and J lost 1 base. CDR1 ENHRY and CDR2 SYGVKD come from the germline V gene. Here the CDR3 reads CAISRTGGTDTQYF. CDR3 sequence (DNA): TGTGCCATCAGCCGGACAGGGGGCACAGATACGCAGTATTTT.

In this sample, this clonotype is medium-sized. The rearrangement joins TRBV29-1 to TRBJ2-5; 7 bases align to TRBD1. Germline CDR1 SQVTM, CDR2 ANQGSEA. Losses at the gene ends were 6 bases for V and 2 bases for J; bases not matched to a gene: 15. CDR3 length: 16 residues. The CDR3 DNA follows: TGCAGCGTCGCGGACAGGACGCAAATCCCTCAAGAGACCCAGTACTTC. Protein product: CSVADRTQIPQETQYF.

V gene TRBV10-3 combines with J gene TRBJ1-4; D is unresolved. Per the germline V gene, CDR1 is ENHRY and CDR2 is SYGVKD. This CDR3 comprises 15 residues. The ends were cut back, 5 bases at V and 8 bases at J, with 18 bases in the middle. As DNA, the CDR3 is TGTGCCATCAGTTTAAGGGTCAACCCACGAGAAAAACTGTTTTTT. Amino acids: CAISLRVNPREKLFF.

This clonotype occurred many times. This sequence joins TRBV9 and TRBJ2-2; a weak D match, TRBD1 (5 bases). V was shortened by 3 bases and J by 2 bases, with 14 bases between the two germline ends. This CDR3 is built from 16 residues. Germline lookup yields CDR1 SGDLS and CDR2 YYNGEE. The CDR3, as DNA: TGTGCCAGCAGCGAAAGGCAGGGCCTAAACACCGGGGAGCTGTTTTTT. Protein sequence: CASSERQGLNTGELFF.

The sample holds many counts of this clonotype. J is TRBJ2-4 and V is TRBV11-1; no reliable D call. Trimming removed 3 bases from V and 5 bases from J, with 11 bases in between. CDR1 SGHAT and CDR2 FQDESV come from the germline V gene (reference sequence). The CDR3 sequence is 14 residues long. CDR3 amino acids: CASSFRSTQNIQYF. The CDR3 DNA is TGTGCCAGCAGCTTTCGGTCTACCCAAAACATTCAGTACTTC.

The CDR3 here is CASSLQGAGEAFF. For the CDR3, the DNA is TGCGCCAGCAGCTTACAGGGGGCGGGTGAAGCTTTCTTT. The J gene is TRBJ1-1, the V gene TRBV5-1; 9 bases agree with TRBD1. After removal of 2 bases from V and 7 bases from J, the junction contained 3 bases not matched to a gene. The germline gives CDR1 SGHRS, CDR2 YFSETQ. This CDR3 has 13 residues.

In this sample, this clonotype turned up many times. V and J are TRBV6-5 and TRBJ2-6; TRBD1 aligns across 7 bases. V lost 6 bases, J lost 0 bases, and 11 bases stayed unmatched. The germline V gene encodes CDR1 MNHEY and CDR2 SVGAGI. The CDR3 has 18 residues. CDR3 sequence reads: CASSLDRARLSGANVLTF. As DNA, the CDR3 is TGTGCCAGCAGCCTAGACAGGGCAAGGCTCTCTGGGGCCAACGTCCTGACTTTC.

In its sample, this clonotype was seen once. The V gene is TRBV7-9, the J gene TRBJ2-7; 9 positions match TRBD2. V gave up 0 bases and J gave up 6 bases; unmatched junction bases: 6. The germline V gene encodes CDR1 SEHNR and CDR2 FQNEAQ (reference sequence). CDR3 size: 15 residues. CDR3 sequence (DNA): TGTGCCAGCAGCTTAGCTGCGGGAGGGCCTTCCGAGCAGTACTTC. This gives the protein CASSLAAGGPSEQYF.

This clonotype was seen ten or more times. The rearrangement joins TRBV30 to TRBJ1-6; no firm D call. Germline values: CDR1 GTSNPN, CDR2 SVGIG (reference sequence). V lost 2 bases and J 6 bases, leaving 5 bases between the germline ends. This CDR3 has 12 amino acids. In nucleotides, the CDR3 is TGTGCCTGGAGTTCCACTAATTCACCCCTCCACTTT. It encodes CAWSSTNSPLHF.

This clonotype has a count of ten or more. The chain employs TRBV3-1 and TRBJ2-1; D gene unclear. The CDR3 is 12 residues long. CDR1 is LGHDT and CDR2 is YNNKEL in the germline V gene (reference sequence). With 0 bases removed from V and 10 bases from J, the gap between germline ends came to 7 bases. The CDR3 nucleotides read TGTGCCAGCAGCCAAGAGGGCTTCGAGCAGTTCTTC. Amino acid sequence: CASSQEGFEQFF.

The V and J genes are TRBV3-1 and TRBJ2-3; 8 bases map to TRBD2. With V trimmed by 1 base and J by 6 bases, 9 bases remained unmatched. There are 16 residues in the CDR3. Germline V gene sequence: CDR1 LGHDT, CDR2 YNNKEL (reference sequence). This CDR3 is CASSQGLARGQDTQYF. The CDR3 DNA reads as TGTGCCAGCAGCCAAGGACTAGCGAGGGGCCAGGATACGCAGTATTTT.